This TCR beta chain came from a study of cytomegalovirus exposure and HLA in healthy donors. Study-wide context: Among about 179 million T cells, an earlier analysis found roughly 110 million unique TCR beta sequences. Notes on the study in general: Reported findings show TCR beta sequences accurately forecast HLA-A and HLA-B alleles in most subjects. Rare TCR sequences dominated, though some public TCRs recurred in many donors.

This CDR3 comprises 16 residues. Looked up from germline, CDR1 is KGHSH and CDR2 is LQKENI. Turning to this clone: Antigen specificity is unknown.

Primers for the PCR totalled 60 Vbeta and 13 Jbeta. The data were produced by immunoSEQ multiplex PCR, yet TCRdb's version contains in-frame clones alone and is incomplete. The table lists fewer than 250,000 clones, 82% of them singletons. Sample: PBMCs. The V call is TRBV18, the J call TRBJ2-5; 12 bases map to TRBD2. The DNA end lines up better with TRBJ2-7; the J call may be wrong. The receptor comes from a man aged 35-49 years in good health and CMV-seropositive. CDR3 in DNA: TGTGCCAGCTCACCAGCGGGACTAGCGGGCCCCTACGAGCAGTACTTC. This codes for CASSPAGLAGPYEQYF.